This T cell receptor (beta chain) is drawn from a study of T cell repertoires in cytomegalovirus infection. Details on this clonotype: Its antigen is still unknown.

Via MiXCR, TCRdb re-called the reads, giving one row per CDR3 protein. Here the sample spans fewer than 950,000 distinct CDR3 sequences, approximately 29% being singletons. The sequence came from a human donor in good health (CMV status not recorded). Some clones in this sample may be carry-over from other donors' samples. The sample was cultured CD8+ T cells from PBMCs, taken from culture after CMV antigen stimulation.

CDR3 sequence (DNA): TGTGCCAGCAGTCCTGGACTAGCGGGGGGCCTTAGGGTGGAGACCCAGTACTTC. It is translated as CASSPGLAGGLRVETQYF. This rearrangement joins TRBV27 to TRBJ2-5, with 14 nucleotides matching TRBD2. The CDR3 runs 18 residues. CDR1 is MNHEY, CDR2 SMNVEV, per germline (reference sequence). J lost 5 bases, V lost 5 bases, and 13 bases had no gene match.